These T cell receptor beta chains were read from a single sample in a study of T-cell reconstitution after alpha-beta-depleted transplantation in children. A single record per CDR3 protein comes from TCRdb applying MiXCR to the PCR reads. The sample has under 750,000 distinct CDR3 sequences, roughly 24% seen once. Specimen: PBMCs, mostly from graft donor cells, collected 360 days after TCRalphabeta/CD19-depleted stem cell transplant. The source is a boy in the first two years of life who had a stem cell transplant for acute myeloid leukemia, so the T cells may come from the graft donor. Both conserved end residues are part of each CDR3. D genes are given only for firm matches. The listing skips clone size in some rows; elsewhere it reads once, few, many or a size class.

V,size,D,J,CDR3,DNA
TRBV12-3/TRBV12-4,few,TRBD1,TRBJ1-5,CASRSTGSSNQPQHF,TGTGCCAGCAGGTCGACAGGGTCAAGCAATCAGCCCCAGCATTTT
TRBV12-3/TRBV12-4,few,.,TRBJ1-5,CASSIRRGNQPQHF,TGTGCCAGCAGCATTAGGAGGGGCAATCAGCCCCAGCATTTT
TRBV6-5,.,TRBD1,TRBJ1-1,CASSYTQGGFTEAFF,TGTGCCAGCAGTTACACCCAGGGGGGGTTCACTGAAGCTTTCTTT
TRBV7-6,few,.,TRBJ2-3,CASSLAGWGASTDTQYF,TGTGCCAGCAGCTTAGCGGGATGGGGCGCTTCCACAGATACGCAGTATTTT
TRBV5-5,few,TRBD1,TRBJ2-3,CASSLLTTGGTDTQYF,TGTGCCAGCAGCTTACTCACGACAGGGGGCACAGATACGCAGTATTTT
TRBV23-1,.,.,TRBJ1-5,CASSRFGEESNQPQHF,TGCGCCAGCAGTCGATTCGGGGAGGAGAGCAATCAGCCCCAGCATTTT
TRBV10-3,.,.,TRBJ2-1,CAISGENHKRRQFF,TGTGCCATCAGTGGCGAGAACCACAAGAGAAGGCAGTTCTTC
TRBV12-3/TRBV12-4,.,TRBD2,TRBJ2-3,CASSFAAGGPLDTQYF,TGTGCCAGCAGTTTTGCAGCGGGGGGGCCATTAGATACGCAGTATTTT
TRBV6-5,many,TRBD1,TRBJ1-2,CASSWDSFYGYTF,TGTGCCAGCAGTTGGGACAGCTTCTATGGCTACACCTTC
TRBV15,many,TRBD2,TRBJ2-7,CATGTSGGGSEQYF,TGTGCCACCGGGACTAGCGGGGGGGGGAGCGAGCAGTACTTC
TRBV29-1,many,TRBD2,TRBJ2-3,CSVLAGPFQDTQYF,TGCAGCGTGCTAGCGGGCCCCTTCCAAGATACGCAGTATTTT
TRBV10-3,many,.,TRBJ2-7,CAISEGGYEQYF,TGTGCCATCAGTGAGGGAGGGTACGAGCAGTACTTC
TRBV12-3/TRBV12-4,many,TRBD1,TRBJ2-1,CASSRTGDPSYNEQFF,TGTGCCAGCAGCCGGACAGGGGACCCCTCCTACAATGAGCAGTTCTTC
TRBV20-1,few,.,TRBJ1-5,CSARDVSYSNQPQHF,TGCAGTGCTAGAGATGTTAGTTATAGCAATCAGCCCCAGCATTTT
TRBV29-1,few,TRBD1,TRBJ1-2,CSVGGLTGGGYTF,TGCAGCGTTGGGGGATTGACAGGGGGCGGCTACACCTTC
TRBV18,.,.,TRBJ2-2,CASSPLEWLGGANTGELFF,TGTGCCAGCTCACCACTCGAGTGGCTCGGAGGGGCGAACACCGGGGAGCTGTTTTTT
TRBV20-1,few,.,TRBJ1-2,CSARDPGAIDGYTF,TGCAGTGCTAGAGATCCGGGGGCGATAGATGGCTACACCTTC
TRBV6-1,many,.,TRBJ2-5,CASSQEGGYQETQYF,TGTGCCAGCAGTCAAGAAGGGGGGTACCAAGAGACCCAGTACTTC
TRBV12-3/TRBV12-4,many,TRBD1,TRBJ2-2,CASRPRQGMRTGELFF,TGTGCCAGCAGGCCGAGACAGGGGATGCGGACCGGGGAGCTGTTTTTT
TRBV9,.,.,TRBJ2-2,CASSVNSANTGELFF,TGTGCCAGCAGCGTAAACAGCGCGAACACCGGGGAGCTGTTTTTT
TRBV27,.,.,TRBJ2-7,CASSFGPVGSYEQYF,TGTGCCAGCAGTTTTGGCCCGGTTGGGTCCTACGAGCAGTACTTC
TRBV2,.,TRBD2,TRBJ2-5,CASHPGLAGETQYF,TGTGCCAGCCATCCGGGACTAGCGGGTGAGACCCAGTACTTC
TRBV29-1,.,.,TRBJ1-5,CSVGWGTSNQPQHF,TGCAGCGTTGGTTGGGGGACTAGCAATCAGCCCCAGCATTTT
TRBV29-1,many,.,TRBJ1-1,CSHRRGGYTEAFF,TGCAGCCACCGAAGAGGGGGTTACACTGAAGCTTTCTTT
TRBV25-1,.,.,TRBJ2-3,CASSANAGLASTDTQYF,TGTGCCAGCAGCGCAAACGCGGGGTTAGCGAGCACAGATACGCAGTATTTT
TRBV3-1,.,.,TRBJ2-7,CASSQDPGASYEQYF,TGTGCCAGCAGCCAAGATCCGGGGGCCTCCTACGAGCAGTACTTC